The sequence of this T cell receptor (beta chain) was determined in a study of patients and donors after allogeneic stem cell transplantation. The CDR3 contains 15 residues. Germline CDR1 reads MNHEY; CDR2 reads SMNVEV (reference sequence). As for this clonotype: A much bigger clone sits one base away, suggesting this may be a read error.

TCRdb processed the RT-PCR reads anew with MiXCR; each CDR3 protein has one entry. The data hold over 150,000 distinct CDR3 sequences, with 41% observed a single time. Material: blood, either unsorted or a sorted T cell fraction (not recorded which). The chain recombines TRBV27 with TRBJ1-5, with no clear D. This receptor was identified in a human donor who was either an allogeneic HSCT recipient or a stem cell or donor lymphocyte infusion donor (not recorded which). It is not recorded whose cells these are; they may come from a transplant donor. CDR3 region: CASSLEGYSNKPQHF. DNA for the CDR3: TGTGCCAGCAGTTTAGAGGGTTATAGCAATAAGCCCCAGCATTTT.